The source of this TCR beta chain is a study of identical twins. Findings of the study overall: Researchers caution that invariant MAIT and iNKT cells could partly confound zero-insertion analyses.

TCRdb reanalysed the 5' RACE reads using MiXCR and keeps one entry per CDR3 protein. This sample has about 260,000 distinct CDR3 sequences, with approximately 7% found just once. For this clonotype: Its target is not known.

These same data were also listed under a study on yellow fever vaccine responses in identical twins.

This clonotype was obtained from a woman aged 18 to 35 in good health. Sequencing was carried out using memory (CD45RO+) T cells sorted from blood.

The CDR3, as DNA: TGTGCCAGCAGTTTACAGGGGAGATCAGGTTCACCCCTCCACTTT. Amino acid sequence: CASSLQGRSGSPLHF. This chain joins TRBV28 and TRBJ1-6; TRBD1 is a possible D gene (6 bases). V lost 2 bases and J lost 9, with 14 bases in between. This CDR3 has 15 amino acids. Looked up from germline, CDR1 is MDHEN and CDR2 is SYDVKM.